The subject of this entry is one T cell receptor (beta chain). This sample stems from a study of blood T cell repertoires in COVID-19. Study context: In each case, the material was cDNA or gDNA derived from T cells, B-cell-depleted T cells, or PBMCs.

Repertoires were generated with immunoSEQ multiplex PCR, while TCRdb's copy carries only in-frame clones and drops some. The repertoire has some 700,000 clones, 70% to 90% of them found once; the top ten carry approximately 0.3%. The sequence was collected from a woman younger than 35 with acute or convalescent COVID-19. Source material: peripheral blood.

The CDR3 reads CASRTGWNSPLHF. The CDR3, as DNA: TGTGCCAGCAGGACAGGGTGGAATTCACCCCTCCACTTT. The gene calls are TRBV12-3 or TRBV12-4 and TRBJ1-6; 7 positions agree with TRBD1. There are 13 residues in the CDR3. The V and J ends lost 6 bases and 7 bases, in that order; junction bases with no gene match: 3.